This TCR beta chain is drawn from a study of blood T cell repertoires in COVID-19. CDR3 length: 15 amino acids. With 5 bases clipped from V and 2 bases from J, the junction kept 2 bases outside the gene matches. Germline lookup yields CDR1 LNHDA and CDR2 SQIVND (reference sequence). As handled by the study authors: Amplification of reference gene primers provided the estimated nucleated cell counts. The table came from immunoSEQ multiplex PCR; TCRdb's copy has only in-frame clones and leaves some out. V and J calls and clone size are given by that table; D and trimming were obtained from the DNA. Of some 120,000 clones in the sample, approximately 80% were seen once.

Sequencing was carried out using peripheral blood. The TCR comes from a human donor in a cohort sampled during active COVID-19. V gene TRBV19 combines with J gene TRBJ2-6, with 8 nucleotides matching TRBD1. In DNA form, the CDR3 reads TGTGCCAGTAGTGACAGGGGAGCTGGGGCCAACGTCCTGACTTTC. The encoded protein is CASSDRGAGANVLTF.